This T cell receptor beta chain was documented in a study of identical twins. With no exceptions, donors were healthy Caucasians. MiXCR was run by TCRdb on the 5' RACE reads, yielding one entry per CDR3 protein. The sample holds about 920,000 distinct CDR3 sequences, around 12% seen once. The table lists this clonotype with a few counts. CDR1 is SQVTM, CDR2 ANQGSEA, per germline. The CDR3 is 14 residues long. The junction had 12 bases not matched to a gene; V was cut back by 7 bases and J by 10 bases. In addition, the sample was reused for a study of yellow fever vaccine responses in identical twins.

The receptor comes from a woman younger than 35 in good health. The specimen sequenced was PBMCs. The chain employs TRBV29-1 and TRBJ1-6, with TRBD1 matching over 8 bases. CDR3 coding DNA: TGCAGCGCTGACAGGGGTTTAATCCGGTCACCCCTCCACTTT. This sequence encodes CSADRGLIRSPLHF.